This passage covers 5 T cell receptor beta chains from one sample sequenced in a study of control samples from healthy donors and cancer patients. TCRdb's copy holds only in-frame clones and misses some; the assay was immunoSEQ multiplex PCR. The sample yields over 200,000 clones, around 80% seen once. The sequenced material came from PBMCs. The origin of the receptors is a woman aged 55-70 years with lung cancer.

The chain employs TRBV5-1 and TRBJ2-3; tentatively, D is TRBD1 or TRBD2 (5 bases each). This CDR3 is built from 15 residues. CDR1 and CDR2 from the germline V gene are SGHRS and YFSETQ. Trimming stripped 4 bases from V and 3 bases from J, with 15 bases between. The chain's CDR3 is CASSPLRGRTDTQYF. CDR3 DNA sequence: TGCGCCAGCAGCCCACTCCGGGGACGTACAGATACGCAGTATTTT.

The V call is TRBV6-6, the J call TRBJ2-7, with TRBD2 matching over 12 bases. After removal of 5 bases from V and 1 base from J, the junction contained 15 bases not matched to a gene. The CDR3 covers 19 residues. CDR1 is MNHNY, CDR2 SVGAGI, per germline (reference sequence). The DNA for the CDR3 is TGTGCCAGCAGTCGACCGACTAGCGGGGGCTCCGAGGGATCCTACGAGCAGTACTTC. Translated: CASSRPTSGGSEGSYEQYF.

CDR3 nucleotide sequence: TGTGCCAGTAGTCCCCGTAGGACTAGCGGGGCGTCACCCTACAATGAGCAGTTCTTC. As protein: CASSPRRTSGASPYNEQFF. The rearrangement links TRBV19 to TRBJ2-1; TRBD2 matches at 12 bases. The CDR3 has 19 residues. Trimming took 5 bases from V and 2 from J; bases not matched to a gene: 13. Germline V gives CDR1 LNHDA, CDR2 SQIVND (reference sequence).

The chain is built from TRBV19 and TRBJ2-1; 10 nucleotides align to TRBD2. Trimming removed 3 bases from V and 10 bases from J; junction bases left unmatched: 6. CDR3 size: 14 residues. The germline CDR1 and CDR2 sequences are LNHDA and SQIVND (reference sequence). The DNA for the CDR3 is TGTGCCAGTAGTATGGGACTAGCGTTCGAGGAGCAGTTCTTC. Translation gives CASSMGLAFEEQFF.

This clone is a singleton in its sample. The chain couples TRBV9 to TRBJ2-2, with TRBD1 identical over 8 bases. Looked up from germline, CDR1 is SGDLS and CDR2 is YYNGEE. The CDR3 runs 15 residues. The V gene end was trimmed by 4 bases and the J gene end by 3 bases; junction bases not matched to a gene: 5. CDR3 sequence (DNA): TGTGCCAGCAGCACAGGGGGACCCTACACCGGGGAGCTGTTTTTT. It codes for CASSTGGPYTGELFF.